This passage covers 3 T cell receptor beta chains from one sample sequenced in a study of cytomegalovirus exposure and HLA in healthy donors. The PCR employed 60 Vbeta primers together with 13 Jbeta primers. Generated by immunoSEQ multiplex PCR, the TCRdb table keeps only in-frame clones and is missing some. Of about 91,000 clones listed, 69% were seen once; the top ten hold about 1.2%. Material: PBMCs. Every receptor here comes from a female donor in good health and CMV-seronegative.

V is TRBV25-1 and J is TRBJ2-1; D may be TRBD2 (6 bases). V was pared by 3 bases and J by 12 bases, with 27 bases between. CDR3 length equals 17 residues. Germline loops: CDR1 MGHDK, CDR2 SYGVNS. In nucleotides, the CDR3 is TGTGCCAGCAGTGATTTACCGGACGGGGAGCCTGAAGCGGGGCAGTTCTTC. Translated, it gives CASSDLPDGEPEAGQFF.

The rearrangement joins TRBV2 to TRBJ2-5; D not resolved. The CDR3 totals 11 residues. The germline V and J ends were trimmed by 6 bases and 10 bases, with 12 bases remaining between them. Germline CDR1 SNHLY, CDR2 FYNNEI. CDR3 bases: TGTGCCAGCAGCAGCAGGTCAAGCCAGTACTTC. Its protein is CASSSRSSQYF.

This clone was seen a handful of times. The J gene is TRBJ2-2, the V gene TRBV5-4; 9 bases align to TRBD1. The CDR3 runs 15 residues. Trimming removed 2 bases from V and 9 bases from J; junction bases left unmatched: 8. Germline assignment: CDR1 SGHNT and CDR2 YYREEE (reference sequence). CDR3 coding DNA: TGTGCCAGCAGCTTTAGGACAGGGGTGACCCGGGAGCTGTTTTTT. It specifies CASSFRTGVTRELFF.